Presented here are 15 T cell receptor beta chains from one specimen sequenced in a study of CD8 T cells in ankylosing spondylitis. TCRdb redid the calling of the 5' RACE reads with MiXCR, one entry per CDR3 protein. The sample has some 250,000 distinct CDR3 sequences, 20% to 30% seen once. Sequenced sample: blood, either unsorted or a sorted T cell fraction (not recorded which). All receptors come from a male donor with ankylosing spondylitis or in good health (not recorded which).

V and J are TRBV10-3 and TRBJ2-5; D gene unclear. V lost 4 bases to trimming and J lost 1 base, with 13 bases between them. The CDR3 is 15 residues long. Germline V gene data show CDR1 as ENHRY and CDR2 as SYGVKD. The CDR3 sequence is CAISGAGLGQETQYF. In DNA, the CDR3 is TGTGCCATCAGTGGTGCAGGCCTAGGCCAAGAGACCCAGTACTTC.

This clonotype was recorded a few times. The V gene is TRBV7-2, the J gene TRBJ1-3; no definite D call. The V gene's germline CDR1 is SGHTA and CDR2 FQGNSA. V was trimmed by 2 bases and J by 0 bases, leaving 8 bases between them. The CDR3 spans 15 residues. The CDR3 region has the DNA TGTGCCAGCAGCTTATCGAGCATCTCTGGAAACACCATATATTTT. This encodes CASSLSSISGNTIYF.

This clonotype was detected many times. J is TRBJ1-2 and V is TRBV20-1; D unresolved. The ends were cut back, 6 bases at V and 1 base at J, with 12 bases in the middle. The CDR3 length is 13 residues. The V gene's germline CDR1 is DFQATT and CDR2 SNEGSKA (reference sequence). This CDR3 is CSAAPGFNYGYTF. CDR3 in DNA: TGCAGTGCCGCCCCGGGATTTAACTATGGCTACACCTTC.

The gene calls are TRBV29-1 and TRBJ2-7; 10 nucleotides line up with TRBD2. After removal of 8 bases from V and 5 bases from J, the junction contained 27 bases not matched to a gene. Germline loops: CDR1 SQVTM, CDR2 ANQGSEA. This CDR3 region has 19 residues. In DNA form, the CDR3 reads TGCAGCCCATTTCAGGGGCTAGCGGGGGAAGAAGGCCGAGTCGACGAGCAGTACTTC. Translated: CSPFQGLAGEEGRVDEQYF.

The V and J genes are TRBV12-3 or TRBV12-4 and TRBJ2-2, with 9 bases identical to TRBD1. The CDR3 has 15 amino acids. Trimming removed 6 bases from V and 5 bases from J; junction bases left unmatched: 7. CDR3 sequence reads: CASSETGGGTGELFF. CDR3 coding DNA: TGTGCCAGCAGCGAGACAGGGGGGGGGACCGGGGAGCTGTTTTTT.

This clonotype was picked up many times. The gene calls are TRBV20-1 and TRBJ1-1; D is undetermined. In germline, CDR1 is DFQATT, CDR2 SNEGSKA (reference sequence). Trimming pared 0 bases from V and 7 bases from J, leaving 15 bases between. CDR3 length: 14 residues. The CDR3 reads CSARDAHRGSEAFF. The CDR3 coding sequence is TGCAGTGCTAGAGATGCTCACAGAGGGAGTGAAGCTTTCTTT.

This clonotype was observed a handful of times. The CDR3 DNA is TGTGCCATCGGGACAGGAAGGAACACTGAAGCTTTCTTT. Encoded protein: CAIGTGRNTEAFF. The V and J genes are TRBV12-3 or TRBV12-4 and TRBJ1-1; 8 nucleotides match TRBD1. Trimming removed 10 bases from V and 1 base from J; junction bases left unmatched: 5. The CDR3 sequence is 13 residues long.

The J gene is TRBJ1-1, the V gene TRBV2, with D tentatively TRBD1 (5 bases). Germline V gives CDR1 SNHLY, CDR2 FYNNEI. V gave up 6 bases and J gave up 1 base, with 12 bases separating them. This CDR3 region has 14 residues. Here the CDR3 reads CASSAGTRNTEAFF. CDR3 in DNA: TGTGCCAGCAGCGCCGGGACGAGGAACACTGAAGCTTTCTTT.

In this sample, this clonotype turned up many times. The chain carries TRBV5-1 and TRBJ2-3; D not resolved. Between the trimmed V and J ends, which lost 0 bases and 6 bases, there was a span of 5 bases. The CDR3 consists of 12 residues. Germline CDR1 SGHRS, CDR2 YFSETQ. CDR3 coding DNA: TGCGCCAGCAGCTTGGGGCGGGATACGCAGTATTTT. It yields the protein CASSLGRDTQYF.

This clonotype has a count of ten or more. The CDR3 loop is CSASGGGPRDEQFF. The CDR3 DNA is TGCAGTGCTAGTGGAGGAGGACCACGCGATGAGCAGTTCTTC. The chain recombines TRBV20-1 with TRBJ2-1, with D perhaps TRBD2 (5 bases). Trimming took off 3 bases at V and 8 bases at J, with 17 bases between the two ends. Germline V gene sequence: CDR1 DFQATT, CDR2 SNEGSKA (reference sequence). This CDR3 region has 14 residues.

This clonotype was observed a single time. This chain uses TRBV12-3 or TRBV12-4 with TRBJ2-5, with D possibly matching TRBD2 (6 bases). Trimming took off 5 bases at V and 12 bases at J, with 13 bases between the two ends. The CDR3 runs 11 residues. The CDR3 loop reads CASSAGTGEYF. For the CDR3, the DNA is TGTGCCAGCAGTGCCGGGACGGGGGAGTACTTC.

This clonotype has only a few counts. The chain recombines TRBV6-5 with TRBJ2-3; D uncertain. Germline V gene sequence: CDR1 MNHEY, CDR2 SVGAGI. The CDR3 extends over 15 amino acids. V was trimmed by 0 bases and J by 4 bases, leaving 11 bases between them. The CDR3 loop reads CASSYSLLAPDTQYF. CDR3 DNA: TGTGCCAGCAGTTACTCCCTACTTGCGCCAGATACGCAGTATTTT.

This clonotype has just a few counts. V and J are TRBV20-1 and TRBJ2-3; TRBD1 aligns across 10 bases. V shed 2 bases, J shed 2 bases, and the junction held 13 bases outside the gene matches. Looked up from germline, CDR1 is DFQATT and CDR2 is SNEGSKA (reference sequence). The CDR3 has 18 residues. CDR3 in DNA: TGCAGTGCTAGAAGACAGGGGGCCCATTTTACTCACACAGATACGCAGTATTTT. Protein sequence: CSARRQGAHFTHTDTQYF.

The table lists this clonotype with many counts. The gene calls are TRBV10-1 and TRBJ2-7; D is undetermined. V was shortened by 0 bases and J by 6 bases, with 9 bases between the two germline ends. This CDR3 has 13 residues. Looked up from germline, CDR1 is WNHNN and CDR2 is SYGVQD (reference sequence). In nucleotides, the CDR3 is TGCGCCAGCAGTGAGTCTTCCCGCCCCGAGCAGTACTTC. This sequence encodes CASSESSRPEQYF.

The chain joins TRBV10-3 to TRBJ2-1; D possibly corresponds to TRBD2 (5 bases). V was trimmed by 0 bases and J by 5 bases, leaving 11 bases between them. Per germline, CDR1 ENHRY and CDR2 SYGVKD. The CDR3 is 15 residues long. CDR3 residues: CAISESSVTNNEQFF. The CDR3 DNA follows: TGTGCCATCAGTGAGTCGAGCGTGACTAACAATGAGCAGTTCTTC.